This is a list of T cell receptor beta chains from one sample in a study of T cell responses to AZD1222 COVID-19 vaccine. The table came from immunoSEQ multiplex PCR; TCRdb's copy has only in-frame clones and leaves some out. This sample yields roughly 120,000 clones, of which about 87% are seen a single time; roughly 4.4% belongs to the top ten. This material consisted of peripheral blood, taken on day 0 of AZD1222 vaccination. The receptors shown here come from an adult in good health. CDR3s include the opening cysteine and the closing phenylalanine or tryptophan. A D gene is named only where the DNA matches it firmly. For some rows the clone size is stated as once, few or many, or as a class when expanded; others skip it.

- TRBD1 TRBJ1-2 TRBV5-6 CASNPGQGRYTF TGTGCCAGCAACCCGGGACAGGGACGTTACACCTTC
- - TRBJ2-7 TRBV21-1 CASSKGGLTGTSGEQYF TGTGCCAGCAGCAAAGGGGGATTGACCGGGACTAGCGGCGAGCAGTACTTC
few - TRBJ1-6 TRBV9 CASSSPGNSPLHF TGTGCCAGCAGCTCCCCGGGGAACTCACCCCTCCACTTT
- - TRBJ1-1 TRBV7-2 CASRPDGMNTEAFF TGTGCCAGCAGACCGGACGGAATGAACACTGAAGCTTTCTTT
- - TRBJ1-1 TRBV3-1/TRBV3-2 CASSTTTDTEAFF TGTGCCAGCAGCACCACAACAGACACTGAAGCTTTCTTT
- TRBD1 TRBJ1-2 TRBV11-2 CASSTQGATNYGYTF TGTGCCAGCAGCACACAGGGGGCAACTAACTATGGCTACACCTTC
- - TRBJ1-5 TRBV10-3 CAIRPGTGNQPQHF TGTGCCATCAGGCCAGGGACGGGCAATCAGCCCCAGCATTTT
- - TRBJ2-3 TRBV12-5 CASGAVADTQYF TGTGCTAGTGGGGCGGTGGCAGATACGCAGTATTTT
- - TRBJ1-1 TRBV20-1 CSAFLHTEAFF TGCAGTGCTTTCCTACACACTGAAGCTTTCTTT
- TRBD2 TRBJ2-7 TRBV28 CASRFGLAGLYEQYF TGTGCCAGCAGGTTCGGGCTAGCGGGTTTATACGAGCAGTACTTC
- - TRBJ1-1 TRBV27 CASRRPNTEAFF TGTGCCAGCAGGAGACCAAACACTGAAGCTTTCTTT
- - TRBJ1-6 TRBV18 CASSPWENNSPLHF TGTGCCAGCTCACCTTGGGAGAATAATTCACCCCTCCACTTT
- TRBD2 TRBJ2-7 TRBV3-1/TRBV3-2 CASSLGLAGITYEQYF TGTGCCAGCAGCCTTGGACTAGCGGGGATAACCTACGAGCAGTACTTC
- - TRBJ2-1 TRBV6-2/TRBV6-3 CATSRRRSSYNEQFF TGTGCCACCAGTAGGCGCAGGAGCTCCTACAATGAGCAGTTCTTC
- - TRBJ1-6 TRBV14 CASSQRVNSPLHF TGTGCCAGCAGCCAAAGGGTAAATTCACCCCTCCACTTT
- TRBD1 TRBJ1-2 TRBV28 CASREGQGPNYGYTF TGTGCCAGCAGAGAGGGACAGGGGCCGAACTATGGCTACACCTTC
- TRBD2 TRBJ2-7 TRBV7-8 CASSWTSGGRPYEQYF TGTGCCAGCAGCTGGACTAGCGGGGGGAGGCCCTACGAGCAGTACTTC
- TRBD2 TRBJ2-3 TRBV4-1 CASSQVDRRETDTQYF TGCGCCAGCAGCCAAGTAGATCGGCGGGAGACAGATACGCAGTATTTT
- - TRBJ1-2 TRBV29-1 CSVDPLLVGGAYLGYTF TGCAGCGTTGACCCCCTCTTGGTAGGGGGGGCCTATTTAGGCTACACCTTC
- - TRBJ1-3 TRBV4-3 CASSSDSGNTIYF TGCGCCAGCAGCTCAGACTCTGGAAACACCATATATTTT
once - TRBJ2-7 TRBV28 CASSLRARTYEQYF TGTGCCAGCAGCCTTAGGGCTCGGACCTACGAGCAGTACTTC
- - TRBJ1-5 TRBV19 CASSPSRRAQHF TGTGCCAGTAGTCCCAGTCGACGGGCCCAGCATTTT
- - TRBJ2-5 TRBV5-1 CASSFGTGGIQETQYF TGCGCCAGCAGCTTTGGCACAGGAGGCATACAAGAGACCCAGTACTTC
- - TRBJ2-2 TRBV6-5 CASSYSKWGGGGELFF TGTGCCAGCAGTTACTCTAAGTGGGGGGGCGGCGGGGAGCTGTTTTTT
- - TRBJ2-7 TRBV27 CASSLSVGAYEQYF TGTGCCAGCAGTTTATCAGTCGGAGCCTACGAGCAGTACTTC
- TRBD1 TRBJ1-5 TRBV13 CASSLGPPTGGHQPQHF TGTGCCAGCAGCTTAGGCCCGCCGACAGGGGGCCATCAGCCCCAGCATTTT
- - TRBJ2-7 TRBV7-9 CASSLGPGTSYEQYF TGTGCCAGCAGCCTGGGCCCAGGGACGTCCTACGAGCAGTACTTC
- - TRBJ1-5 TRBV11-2 CASSLVGGQQPQHF TGTGCCAGCAGCTTAGTTGGGGGGCAGCAGCCCCAGCATTTT
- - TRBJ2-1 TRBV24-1 CATSEGDGTGNEQFF TGTGCCACCAGTGAGGGGGACGGGACTGGGAATGAGCAGTTCTTC
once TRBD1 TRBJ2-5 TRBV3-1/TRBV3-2 CASSPLTGDAETQYF TGTGCCAGCAGCCCGCTAACAGGGGACGCAGAGACCCAGTACTTC
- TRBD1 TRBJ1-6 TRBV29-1 CSADRSSYNSPLHF TGCAGCGCGGACAGGAGCTCCTATAATTCACCCCTCCACTTT
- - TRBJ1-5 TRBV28 CASSFPAIPGGSNQPQHF TGTGCCAGCAGTTTCCCCGCTATTCCGGGGGGGAGCAATCAGCCCCAGCATTTT
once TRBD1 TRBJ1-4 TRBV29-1 CSVVQGAVNEKLFF TGCAGCGTTGTACAGGGGGCAGTTAATGAAAAACTGTTTTTT
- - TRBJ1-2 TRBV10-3 CAITEDSGYGYTF TGTGCCATCACCGAGGACAGCGGGTATGGCTACACCTTC
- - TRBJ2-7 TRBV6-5 CASTTRDNIYEQYF TGTGCCAGCACAACCCGGGACAATATATACGAGCAGTACTTC
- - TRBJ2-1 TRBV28 CASIDRSSSYNEQFF TGTGCCAGTATTGACAGGTCGAGCTCCTACAATGAGCAGTTCTTC